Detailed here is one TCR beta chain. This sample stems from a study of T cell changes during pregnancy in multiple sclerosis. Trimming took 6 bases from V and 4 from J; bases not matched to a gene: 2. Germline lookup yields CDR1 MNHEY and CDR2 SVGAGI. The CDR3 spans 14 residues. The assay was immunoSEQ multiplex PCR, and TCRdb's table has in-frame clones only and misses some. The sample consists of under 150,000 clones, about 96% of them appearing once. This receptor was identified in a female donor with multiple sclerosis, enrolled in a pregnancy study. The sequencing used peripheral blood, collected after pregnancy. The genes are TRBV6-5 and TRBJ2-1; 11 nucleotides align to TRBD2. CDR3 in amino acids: CASRRLAGYNEQFF. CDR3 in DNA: TGTGCCAGCAGAAGACTAGCGGGATACAATGAGCAGTTCTTC.